One T cell receptor beta chain is described in this entry. Other DNA sequences in the same sample also yield this CDR3. The germline V and J ends were trimmed by 3 bases and 0 bases, with 8 bases remaining between them. The CDR3 has 14 amino acids. Germline values: CDR1 KGHSH, CDR2 LQKENI. In the original processing: The assay estimated nucleated cells by amplifying reference gene primers. Only in-frame clones appear in the TCRdb table, and some are missing; sequencing was by immunoSEQ multiplex PCR. V, J and clone size are those of that table, while D and trimming were read from the DNA. The sample shows 100,000 to 150,000 clones, about 88% of them seen only once. This entry belongs to a study of blood T cell repertoires in COVID-19. Study details: Specimens from acute and convalescent COVID-19 originated in the United States, Italy and Spain.

This sequence was found in a woman of 80 years or more with acute or convalescent COVID-19. Sequencing was carried out using peripheral blood. The chain is built from TRBV18 and TRBJ1-2; no firm D call. For the CDR3, the DNA is TGTGCCAGCTCACCCGGAGATTCTAACTATGGCTACACCTTC. Its translation: CASSPGDSNYGYTF.